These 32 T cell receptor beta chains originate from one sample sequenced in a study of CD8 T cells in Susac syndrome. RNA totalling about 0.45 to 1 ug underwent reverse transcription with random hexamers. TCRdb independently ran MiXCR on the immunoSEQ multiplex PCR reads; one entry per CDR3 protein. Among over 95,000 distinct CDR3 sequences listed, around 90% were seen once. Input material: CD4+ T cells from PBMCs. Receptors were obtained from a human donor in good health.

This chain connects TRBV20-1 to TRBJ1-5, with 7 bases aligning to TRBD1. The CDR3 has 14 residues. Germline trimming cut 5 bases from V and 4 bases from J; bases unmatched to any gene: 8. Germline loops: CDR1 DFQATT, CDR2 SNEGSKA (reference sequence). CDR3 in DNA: TGCAGTGCTGCAGGGGGGCAGAAGAATCAGCCCCAGCATTTT. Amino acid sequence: CSAAGGQKNQPQHF.

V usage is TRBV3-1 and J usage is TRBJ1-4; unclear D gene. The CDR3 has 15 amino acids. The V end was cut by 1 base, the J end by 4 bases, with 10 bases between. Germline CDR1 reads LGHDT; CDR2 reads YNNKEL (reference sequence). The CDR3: CASSQGGSNNEKLFF. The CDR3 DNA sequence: TGTGCCAGCAGCCAAGGCGGCAGTAATAATGAAAAACTGTTTTTT.

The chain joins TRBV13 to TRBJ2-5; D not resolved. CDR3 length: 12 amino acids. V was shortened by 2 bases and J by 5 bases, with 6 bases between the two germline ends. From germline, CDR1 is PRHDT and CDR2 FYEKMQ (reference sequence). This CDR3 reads CASSLTVETQYF. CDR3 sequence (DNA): TGTGCCAGCAGCTTAACAGTTGAGACCCAGTACTTC. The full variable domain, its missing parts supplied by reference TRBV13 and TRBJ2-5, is AAGVIQSPRHLIKEKRETATLKCYPIPRHDTVYWYQQGPGQDPQFLISFYEKMQSDKGSIPDRFSAQQFSDYHSELNMSSLELGDSALYFCASSLTVETQYFGPGTRLLVL.

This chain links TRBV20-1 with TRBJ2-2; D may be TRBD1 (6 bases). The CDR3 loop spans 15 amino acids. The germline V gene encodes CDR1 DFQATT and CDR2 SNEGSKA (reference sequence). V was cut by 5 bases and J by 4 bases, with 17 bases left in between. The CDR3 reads CSASQGTTLTGELFF. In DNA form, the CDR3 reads TGCAGTGCTTCACAGGGTACGACTCTCACCGGGGAGCTGTTTTTT.

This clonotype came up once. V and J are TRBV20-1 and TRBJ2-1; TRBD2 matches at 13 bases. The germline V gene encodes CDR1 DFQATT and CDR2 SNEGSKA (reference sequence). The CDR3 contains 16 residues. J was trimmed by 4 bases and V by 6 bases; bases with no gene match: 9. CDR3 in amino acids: CSAPAGTSGVYNEQFF. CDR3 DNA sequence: TGCAGTGCCCCGGCCGGGACTAGCGGGGTTTACAATGAGCAGTTCTTC.

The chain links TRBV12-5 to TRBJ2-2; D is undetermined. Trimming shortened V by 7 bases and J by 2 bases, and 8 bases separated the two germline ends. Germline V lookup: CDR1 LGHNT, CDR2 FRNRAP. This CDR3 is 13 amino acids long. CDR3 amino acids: CASAHGNTGELFF. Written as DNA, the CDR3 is TGTGCTAGTGCCCACGGAAACACCGGGGAGCTGTTTTTT.

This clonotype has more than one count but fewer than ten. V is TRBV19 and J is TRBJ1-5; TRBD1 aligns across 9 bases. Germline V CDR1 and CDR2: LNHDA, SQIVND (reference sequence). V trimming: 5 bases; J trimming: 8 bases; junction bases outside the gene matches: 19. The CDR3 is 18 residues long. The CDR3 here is CASSRLVGTGTGLEPQHF. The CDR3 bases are TGTGCCAGTAGTCGCTTAGTGGGAACCGGGACAGGGCTTGAGCCCCAGCATTTT.

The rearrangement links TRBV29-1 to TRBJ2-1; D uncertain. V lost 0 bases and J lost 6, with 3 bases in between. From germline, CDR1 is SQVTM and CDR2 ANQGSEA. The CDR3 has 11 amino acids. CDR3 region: CSVEEINEQFF. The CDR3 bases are TGCAGCGTTGAAGAAATCAATGAGCAGTTCTTC.

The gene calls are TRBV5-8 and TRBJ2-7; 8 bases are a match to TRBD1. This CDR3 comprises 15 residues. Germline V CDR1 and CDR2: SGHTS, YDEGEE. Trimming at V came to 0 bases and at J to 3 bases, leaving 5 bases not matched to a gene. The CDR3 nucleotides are TGTGCCAGCAGCTTGGCCGCGGACAGGGTCTACGAGCAGTACTTC. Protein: CASSLAADRVYEQYF.

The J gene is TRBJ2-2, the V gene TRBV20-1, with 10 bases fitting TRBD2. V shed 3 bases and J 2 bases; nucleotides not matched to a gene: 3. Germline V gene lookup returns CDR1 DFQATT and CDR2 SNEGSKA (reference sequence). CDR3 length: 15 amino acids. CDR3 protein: CSASSGRRNTGELFF. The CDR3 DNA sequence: TGCAGTGCTAGTAGCGGGAGGAGAAACACCGGGGAGCTGTTTTTT.

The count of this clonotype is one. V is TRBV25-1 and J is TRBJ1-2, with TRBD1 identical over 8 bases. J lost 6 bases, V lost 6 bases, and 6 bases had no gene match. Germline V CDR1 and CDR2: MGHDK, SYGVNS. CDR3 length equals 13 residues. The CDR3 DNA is TGTGCCAGCAGGGACAGGGCTCGTAATGGCTACACCTTC. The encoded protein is CASRDRARNGYTF.

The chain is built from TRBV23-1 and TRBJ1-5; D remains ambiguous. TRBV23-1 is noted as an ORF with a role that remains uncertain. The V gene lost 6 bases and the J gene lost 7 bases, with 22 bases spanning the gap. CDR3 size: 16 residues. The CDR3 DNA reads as TGCGCCAGCAGGGTCCTACAGCGGGGTGCCGGCCAGCCCCAGCATTTT. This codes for CASRVLQRGAGQPQHF.

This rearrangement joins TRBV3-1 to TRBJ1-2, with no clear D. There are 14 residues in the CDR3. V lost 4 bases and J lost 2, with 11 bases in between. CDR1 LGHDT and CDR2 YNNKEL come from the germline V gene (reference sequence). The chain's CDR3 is CASSRTPLNYGYTF. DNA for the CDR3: TGTGCCAGCAGCCGGACCCCATTAAACTATGGCTACACCTTC. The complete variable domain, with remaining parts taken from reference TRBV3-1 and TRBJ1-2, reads DTAVSQTPKYLVTQMGNDKSIKCEQNLGHDTMYWYKQDSKKFLKIMFSYNNKELIINETVPNRFSPKSPDKAHLNLHINSLELGDSAVYFCASSRTPLNYGYTFGSGTRLTVV.

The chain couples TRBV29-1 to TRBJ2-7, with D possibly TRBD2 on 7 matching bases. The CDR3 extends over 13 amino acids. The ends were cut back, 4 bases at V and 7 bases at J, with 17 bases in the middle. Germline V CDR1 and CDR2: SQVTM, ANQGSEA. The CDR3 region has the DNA TGCAGCGTTGGTTATATCGAGGGGGGGGAGCAGTACTTC. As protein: CSVGYIEGGEQYF.

Here the CDR3 DNA reads TGTGCCAGCAGTGGGTCAGATCAGCCCCAGCATTTT. Protein product: CASSGSDQPQHF. The chain carries TRBV6-1 and TRBJ1-5; D not resolved. The ends were cut back, 4 bases at V and 5 bases at J, with 6 bases in the middle. The CDR3 totals 12 residues. Germline CDR1 and CDR2: MNHNS and SASEGT.

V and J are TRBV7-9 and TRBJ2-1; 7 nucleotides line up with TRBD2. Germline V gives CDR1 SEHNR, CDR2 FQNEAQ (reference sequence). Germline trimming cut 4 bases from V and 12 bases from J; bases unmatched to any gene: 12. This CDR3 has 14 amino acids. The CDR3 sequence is CASSSSRAGVVQFF. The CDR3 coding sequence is TGTGCCAGCAGCTCCTCCCGGGCGGGAGTAGTGCAGTTCTTC.

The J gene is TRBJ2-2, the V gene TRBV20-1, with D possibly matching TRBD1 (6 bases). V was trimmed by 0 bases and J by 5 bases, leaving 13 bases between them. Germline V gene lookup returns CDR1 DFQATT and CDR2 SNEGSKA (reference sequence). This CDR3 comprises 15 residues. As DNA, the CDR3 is TGCAGTGCTAGAGATAACAGGGTTGGAACCGGGGAGCTGTTTTTT. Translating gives CSARDNRVGTGELFF.

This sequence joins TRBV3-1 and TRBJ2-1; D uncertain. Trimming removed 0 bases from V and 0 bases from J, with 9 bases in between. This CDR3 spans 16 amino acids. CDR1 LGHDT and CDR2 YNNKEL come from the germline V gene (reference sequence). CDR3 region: CASSQDVADSYNEQFF. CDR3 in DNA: TGTGCCAGCAGCCAAGATGTGGCGGACTCCTACAATGAGCAGTTCTTC.

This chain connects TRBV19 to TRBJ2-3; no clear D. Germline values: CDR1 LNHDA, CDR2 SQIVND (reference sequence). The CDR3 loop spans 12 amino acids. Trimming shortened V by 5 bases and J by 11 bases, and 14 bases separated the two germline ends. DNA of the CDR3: TGTGCCAGTAGTTTCCAGGAGACCTTGCAGTATTTT. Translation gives CASSFQETLQYF.

The CDR3 spells CASSQDLEGSYEQYF. CDR3 sequence (DNA): TGCGCCAGCAGCCAAGATCTCGAAGGATCCTACGAGCAGTACTTC. The chain combines TRBV4-3 with TRBJ2-7; unclear D gene. Per germline, CDR1 LGHNA and CDR2 YSLEER. V was pared by 0 bases and J by 1 base, with 10 bases between. CDR3 length: 15 amino acids.

For the CDR3, the DNA is TGTGCCAGTAGTCGGACTTCGGGGGGGGCCAACGTCCTGACTTTC. Amino acids: CASSRTSGGANVLTF. The rearrangement links TRBV19 to TRBJ2-6; a possible D gene is TRBD2 (5 bases). Germline V CDR1 and CDR2: LNHDA, SQIVND (reference sequence). CDR3 size: 15 residues. The V gene lost 5 bases and the J gene lost 4 bases, with 12 bases spanning the gap.

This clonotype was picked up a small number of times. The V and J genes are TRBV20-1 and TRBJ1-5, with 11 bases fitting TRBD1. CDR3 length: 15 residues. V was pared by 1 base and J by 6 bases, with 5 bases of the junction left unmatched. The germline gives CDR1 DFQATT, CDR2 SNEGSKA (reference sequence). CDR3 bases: TGCAGTGCTAGAGTGGGACAGGGGGATGTTCAGCCCCAGCATTTT. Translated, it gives CSARVGQGDVQPQHF.

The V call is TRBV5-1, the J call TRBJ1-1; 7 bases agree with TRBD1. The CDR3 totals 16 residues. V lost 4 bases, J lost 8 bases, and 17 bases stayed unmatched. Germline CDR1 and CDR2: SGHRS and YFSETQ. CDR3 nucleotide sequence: TGCGCCAGCAGCGCTATGACAGGGAACCTCGGTCGGGAAGCTTTCTTT. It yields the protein CASSAMTGNLGREAFF.

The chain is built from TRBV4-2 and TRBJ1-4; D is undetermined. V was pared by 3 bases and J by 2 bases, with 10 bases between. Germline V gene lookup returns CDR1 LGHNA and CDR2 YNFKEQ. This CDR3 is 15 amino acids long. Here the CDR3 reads CASSQQSGTNEKLFF. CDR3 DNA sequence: TGTGCCAGCAGCCAGCAATCAGGCACTAATGAAAAACTGTTTTTT.

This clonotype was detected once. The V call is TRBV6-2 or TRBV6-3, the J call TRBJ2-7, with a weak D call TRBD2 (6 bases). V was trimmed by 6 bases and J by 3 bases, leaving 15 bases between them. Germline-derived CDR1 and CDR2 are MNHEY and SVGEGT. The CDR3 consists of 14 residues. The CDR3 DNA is TGTGCCAGCAGCGGGGAAAGGAGGGACTACGAGCAGTACTTC. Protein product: CASSGERRDYEQYF.

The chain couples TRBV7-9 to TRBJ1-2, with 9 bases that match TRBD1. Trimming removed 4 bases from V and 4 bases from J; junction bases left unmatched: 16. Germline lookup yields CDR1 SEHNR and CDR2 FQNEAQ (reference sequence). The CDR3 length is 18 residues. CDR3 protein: CASSSYPGQGKSSYGYTF. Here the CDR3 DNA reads TGTGCCAGCAGCTCCTACCCAGGACAGGGGAAGTCGAGCTATGGCTACACCTTC.

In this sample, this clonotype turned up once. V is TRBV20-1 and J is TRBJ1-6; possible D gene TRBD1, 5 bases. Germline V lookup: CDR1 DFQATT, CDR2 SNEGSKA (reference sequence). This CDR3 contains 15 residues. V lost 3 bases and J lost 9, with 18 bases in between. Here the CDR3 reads CSARQGRVSSSPLHF. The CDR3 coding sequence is TGCAGTGCTAGGCAGGGAAGGGTTTCGAGTTCACCCCTCCACTTT.

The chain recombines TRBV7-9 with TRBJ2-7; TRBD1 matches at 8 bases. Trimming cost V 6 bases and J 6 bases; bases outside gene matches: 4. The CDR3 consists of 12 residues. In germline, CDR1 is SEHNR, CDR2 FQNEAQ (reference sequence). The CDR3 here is CASRSGQGEQYF. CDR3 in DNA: TGTGCCAGCAGGTCAGGACAGGGCGAGCAGTACTTC.

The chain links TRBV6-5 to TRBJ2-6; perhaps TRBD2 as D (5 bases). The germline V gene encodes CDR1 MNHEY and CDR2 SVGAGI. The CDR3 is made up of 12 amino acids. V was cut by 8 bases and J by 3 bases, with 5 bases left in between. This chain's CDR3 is CASRDGANVLTF. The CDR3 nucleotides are TGTGCCAGCCGGGATGGGGCCAACGTCCTGACTTTC.

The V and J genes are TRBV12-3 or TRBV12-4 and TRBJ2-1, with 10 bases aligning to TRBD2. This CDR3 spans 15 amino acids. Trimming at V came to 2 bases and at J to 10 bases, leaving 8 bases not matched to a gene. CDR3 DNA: TGTGCCAGCAGTTTACCAAGCGGGGGGGTTCGGGAGCAGTTCTTC. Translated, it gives CASSLPSGGVREQFF.

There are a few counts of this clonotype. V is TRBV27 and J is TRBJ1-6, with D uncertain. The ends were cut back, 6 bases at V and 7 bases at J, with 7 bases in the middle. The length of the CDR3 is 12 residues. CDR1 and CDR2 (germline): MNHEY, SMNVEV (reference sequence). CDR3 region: CASSFPNSPLHF. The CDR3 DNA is TGTGCCAGCAGCTTTCCCAATTCACCCCTCCACTTT.

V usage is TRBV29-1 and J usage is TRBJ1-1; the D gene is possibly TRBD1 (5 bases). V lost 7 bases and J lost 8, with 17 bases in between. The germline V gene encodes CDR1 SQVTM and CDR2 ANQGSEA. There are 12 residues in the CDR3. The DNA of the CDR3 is TGCAGCGCCAAGGACATCCCCGCGGAAGCTTTCTTT. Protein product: CSAKDIPAEAFF.